This T cell receptor (beta chain) was documented in a study of CD8 T cells in ankylosing spondylitis. Quantitative 5'-RACE with molecular barcodes generated TCR beta libraries. TCRdb used MiXCR to reprocess the 5' RACE reads, holding one entry per CDR3 protein. Of 300,000 to 400,000 distinct CDR3 sequences in the sample, around 22% were seen once. This CDR3 has 15 residues. V was cut by 0 bases and J by 3 bases, with 9 bases left in between. Germline CDR1 ENHRY, CDR2 SYGVKD. General study points: Seemingly distinctive of ankylosing spondylitis blood was a TCR beta motif formed by eight highly homologous variants. Peripheral blood held disease-linked clones only at relatively low frequency, and these were CD8+.

In its sample, this clonotype was seen a few times. The target antigen is unknown. This TCR came from a male donor with ankylosing spondylitis. What was sequenced was blood, either unsorted or a sorted T cell fraction (not recorded which). V is TRBV10-3 and J is TRBJ1-5, with D unresolved. For the CDR3, the DNA is TGTGCCATCAGTGAGTCGAGACCGAACAATCAGCCCCAGCATTTT. This encodes CAISESRPNNQPQHF.